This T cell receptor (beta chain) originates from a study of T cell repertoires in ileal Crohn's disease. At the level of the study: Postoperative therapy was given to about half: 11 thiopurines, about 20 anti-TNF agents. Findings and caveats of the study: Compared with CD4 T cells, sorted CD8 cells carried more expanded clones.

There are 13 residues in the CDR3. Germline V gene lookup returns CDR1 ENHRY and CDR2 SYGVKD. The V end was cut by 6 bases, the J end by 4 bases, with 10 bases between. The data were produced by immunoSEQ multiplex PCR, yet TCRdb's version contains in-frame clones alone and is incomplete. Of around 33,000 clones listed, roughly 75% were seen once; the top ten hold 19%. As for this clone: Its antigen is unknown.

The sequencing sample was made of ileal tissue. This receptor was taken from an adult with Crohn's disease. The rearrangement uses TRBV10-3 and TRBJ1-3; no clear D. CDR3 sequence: CAIRGHKGNTIYF. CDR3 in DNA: TGTGCCATCAGGGGCCACAAGGGAAACACCATATATTTT.